Presented here are 25 T cell receptor beta chains from one specimen sequenced in a study of post-analysis software for immune sequencing data. Study-wide results and limits: Compared with controls, patients had more of roughly five TRBV segments, including TRBV5-6, TRBV5-1 and TRBV20-1.

Unique-molecular-identifier-tagged TCR beta cDNA libraries were used. MiXCR, run by TCRdb on the PCR reads, gives a single entry per CDR3 protein. The sample contains roughly 800,000 distinct CDR3 sequences, about half of which appear only once. Antigen specificity for these receptors is unknown. Sequenced material: blood. The receptor source for this set is a girl between 10 and 17 years old with multiple sclerosis.

J is TRBJ2-7 and V is TRBV7-6; perhaps TRBD2 as D (5 bases). In germline, CDR1 is SGHVS, CDR2 FNYEAQ. This CDR3 region has 15 residues. V was clipped by 4 bases and J by 3 bases, with 16 bases between them. As DNA, the CDR3 is TGTGCCAGCAGCTCTACGACCGGCGGGCTCTACGAGCAGTACTTC. Encoded protein: CASSSTTGGLYEQYF.

This chain uses TRBV4-1 with TRBJ2-7, with D possibly matching TRBD1 (6 bases). The CDR3 length is 15 residues. Looked up from germline, CDR1 is MGHRA and CDR2 is YSYEKL. Trimming took off 3 bases at V and 1 base at J, with 13 bases between the two ends. CDR3 sequence reads: CASSHSLQGSYEQYF. Here the CDR3 DNA reads TGCGCCAGCAGCCACTCCCTGCAGGGGTCCTACGAGCAGTACTTC.

In this sample, this clonotype turned up a few times. The rearrangement joins TRBV20-1 to TRBJ2-3; D gene unclear. The V gene lost 6 bases and the J gene lost 2 bases, with 6 bases spanning the gap. The germline V gene encodes CDR1 DFQATT and CDR2 SNEGSKA (reference sequence). The CDR3 is made up of 11 amino acids. CDR3 loop: CSAPDTDTQYF. CDR3 nucleotide sequence: TGCAGTGCCCCGGACACAGATACGCAGTATTTT.

The rearrangement uses TRBV12-3 or TRBV12-4 and TRBJ2-7, with D tentatively TRBD1 (6 bases). Deletions cut 8 bases from V and 6 bases from J, with 17 bases between. The CDR3 consists of 13 residues. CDR3 bases: TGTGCCAGCGCTACACAGGGCGCGGGCGAGCAGTACTTC. This encodes CASATQGAGEQYF.

J is TRBJ2-3 and V is TRBV10-3; D not resolved. V was clipped by 6 bases and J by 0 bases, with 13 bases between them. The CDR3 covers 15 residues. Germline CDR1 is ENHRY and CDR2 is SYGVKD. The CDR3 sequence: CAISLGTASTDTQYF. CDR3 coding DNA: TGTGCCATCAGCCTCGGAACTGCTAGCACAGATACGCAGTATTTT.

This chain connects TRBV4-3 to TRBJ2-4; TRBD1 aligns across 8 bases. The CDR3 is 17 amino acids. Per the germline V gene, CDR1 is LGHNA and CDR2 is YSLEER. The V segment lost 1 base and the J segment 4 bases; nucleotides outside the gene matches: 9. In nucleotides, the CDR3 is TGCGCCAGCAGCCAAGCCCTAACTGGGGACAGGAAAAACATTCAGTACTTC. Translating it yields CASSQALTGDRKNIQYF.

CDR3 in DNA: TGCAGTGCTAGATGGGCCGCCGGGGTAGGCGGACAGCCCCAGCATTTT. Translation gives CSARWAAGVGGQPQHF. V usage is TRBV20-1 and J usage is TRBJ1-5; unclear D gene. This CDR3 has 16 amino acids. V lost 2 bases and J 7 bases, leaving 21 bases between the germline ends. CDR1 and CDR2 from the germline V gene are DFQATT and SNEGSKA (reference sequence).

The chain has TRBV6-4 and TRBJ2-1, with 11 bases that match TRBD1. Germline-derived CDR1 and CDR2 are MRHNA and SNTAGT. The junction had 7 bases not matched to a gene; V was cut back by 6 bases and J by 9 bases. This CDR3 contains 14 residues. In DNA, the CDR3 is TGTGCCAGCAGCCGGGACAGGGGGGGAGGTGAGCAGTTCTTC. Its translation: CASSRDRGGGEQFF.

This sequence joins TRBV29-1 and TRBJ2-6; D is unclear. The length of the CDR3 is 16 residues. Trimming pared 6 bases from V and 4 bases from J, leaving 19 bases between. CDR1 is SQVTM, CDR2 ANQGSEA, per germline. The CDR3 protein is CSVVTPLIHGANVLTF. The CDR3 DNA sequence: TGCAGCGTAGTGACACCGCTCATCCACGGGGCCAACGTCCTGACTTTC.

In the case of this clonotype: Lacking the conserved final phenylalanine or tryptophan, this CDR3 likely reflects a read error. The limits of the CDR3 on the DNA are not certain, so only TCRdb's listed CDR3 is given. The rearrangement joins TRBV5-1 to TRBJ2-6; TRBD1 was called by the table and not checked on the DNA. The CDR3 is 18 residues long, ends included. Germline CDR1 and CDR2: SGHRS and YFSETQ. The CDR3 here is CASSLGGQGSSGANVRTY.

The chain couples TRBV7-9 to TRBJ2-5; TRBD1 aligns across 8 bases. The end of the DNA fits TRBJ2-7 better, so the J call may be wrong. Germline assignment: CDR1 SEHNR and CDR2 FQNEAQ (reference sequence). The CDR3 totals 14 residues. The CDR3: CASSPGTGPNEQYF. CDR3 bases: TGTGCCAGCAGCCCCGGGACAGGTCCTAACGAGCAGTACTTC.

This clonotype was counted between two and nine times. The gene calls are TRBV29-1 and TRBJ2-1; TRBD2 is a possible D gene (5 bases). The CDR3 runs to 14 residues. CDR1 and CDR2 from the germline V gene are SQVTM and ANQGSEA. Trimming cost V 2 bases and J 3 bases, with 11 bases left between them. In nucleotides, the CDR3 is TGCAGCGTTGAATCCCCTGGGAGCTACAATGAGCAGTTCTTC. This encodes CSVESPGSYNEQFF.

This sequence joins TRBV24-1 and TRBJ1-1, with unresolved D. The V gene lost 3 bases and the J gene lost 3 bases, with 7 bases spanning the gap. In germline, CDR1 is KGHDR, CDR2 SFDVKD. This CDR3 is 13 amino acids long. CDR3 DNA: TGTGCCACCAGTGATGGACGGGACACTGAAGCTTTCTTT. Encoded protein: CATSDGRDTEAFF.

The chain uses TRBV21-1 and TRBJ2-1; the table names TRBD2, a call not compared with the DNA. The J call is doubtful: the DNA matches TRBJ2-7 better. TRBV21-1 is listed as a pseudogene. The CDR3 is made up of 18 amino acids. The CDR3 DNA reads as TGTGCCAGCAGCAAAGGTCGTCTAGCGGGAGAACGCCGCTACGAGCAGTACTTC. Its protein product is CASSKGRLAGERRYEQYF.

On this clonotype: At one end, the junction sequence differs from germline, possibly due to a read error. J is TRBJ2-1 and V is TRBV7-9; 8 bases match TRBD1. The CDR3 extends over 14 amino acids. Germline-derived CDR1 and CDR2 are SEHNR and FQNEAQ (reference sequence). The CDR3 bases are TGTGCCAGCAGCCTGACAGGGGACACCGGGGAGCTGTTCTTC. Its translation is CASSLTGDTGELFF.

In its sample, this clonotype was seen a few times. Here the CDR3 DNA reads TGTGCCAGCAGTCAAGGACGGGCTTTTAATGAAAAACTGTTTTTT. This encodes CASSQGRAFNEKLFF. V gene TRBV12-3 or TRBV12-4 combines with J gene TRBJ1-4; D unclear. Trimming shortened V by 5 bases and J by 4 bases, and 14 bases separated the two germline ends. The length of the CDR3 is 15 residues.

V is TRBV6-2 or TRBV6-3 and J is TRBJ2-7; 8 nucleotides align to TRBD1. Trimming removed 6 bases from V and 5 bases from J; junction bases left unmatched: 3. Germline CDR1 and CDR2: MNHEY and SVGEGT. The CDR3 has 12 residues. The CDR3, as DNA: TGTGCCAGCAGCGACAGGGGCCACGAGCAGTACTTC. Translated, it gives CASSDRGHEQYF.

The chain is built from TRBV11-2 and TRBJ2-7, with D unresolved. V dropped 1 base and J dropped 3 bases, with 7 bases sitting between them. This CDR3 has 13 amino acids. Germline V gives CDR1 SGHAT, CDR2 FQNNGV. CDR3 in DNA: TGTGCCAGCAGCTTAGCGGAGTACTACGAGCAGTACTTC. Translation gives CASSLAEYYEQYF.

V is TRBV6-5 and J is TRBJ2-5; D gene unclear. Germline V lookup: CDR1 MNHEY, CDR2 SVGAGI. This CDR3 is built from 14 residues. V gave up 6 bases and J gave up 5 bases, with 16 bases separating them. The CDR3 reads CASSRLLSDETQYF. The CDR3 region has the DNA TGTGCCAGCAGCCGTCTCCTTTCCGATGAGACCCAGTACTTC.

J is TRBJ2-3 and V is TRBV7-9, with TRBD2 matching over 7 bases. The V gene end was trimmed by 10 bases and the J gene end by 1 base; junction bases not matched to a gene: 11. CDR3 size: 15 residues. Germline CDR1 reads SEHNR; CDR2 reads FQNEAQ (reference sequence). The CDR3 sequence: CATNAGAGRTDTQYF. The CDR3 nucleotides are TGTGCCACCAATGCCGGAGCGGGACGCACAGATACGCAGTATTTT.

CDR3 sequence (DNA): TGTGCCAGCAGCTTAGAAGCAGGGTATGAAGATTCACCCCTCCACTTT. This sequence encodes CASSLEAGYEDSPLHF. The chain couples TRBV7-3 to TRBJ1-6, with D perhaps TRBD1 (5 bases). Trimming took 2 bases from V and 8 from J, leaving 16 bases between them. CDR3 length equals 16 residues. Germline V gives CDR1 SGHTA, CDR2 FQGTGA.

Ten or more counts support this clonotype. The chain combines TRBV5-1 with TRBJ2-1; the match to TRBD2 covers 11 bases. Trimming at V came to 2 bases and at J to 6 bases, leaving 1 base not matched to a gene. The CDR3 contains 14 residues. Germline assignment: CDR1 SGHRS and CDR2 YFSETQ. The CDR3 coding sequence is TGCGCCAGCAGCTTCGGGACTAGCGGCAATGAGCAGTTCTTC. It is translated as CASSFGTSGNEQFF.

The CDR3 spells CASSELAFYGYTF. The DNA of the CDR3 is TGTGCCAGCAGTGAACTGGCCTTCTATGGCTACACCTTC. This chain joins TRBV6-1 and TRBJ1-2; D remains unclear. The CDR3 spans 13 residues. Trimming removed 2 bases at V and 4 bases at J, with 8 bases between. The V gene's germline CDR1 is MNHNS and CDR2 SASEGT.

This rearrangement joins TRBV7-6 to TRBJ2-3; D not certain. The V end was cut by 1 base, the J end by 4 bases, with 9 bases between. Per germline, CDR1 SGHVS and CDR2 FNYEAQ. The CDR3 sequence is 14 residues long. The CDR3 nucleotides read TGTGCCAGCAGCTTAGGTACCGGGCCAGATACGCAGTATTTT. Encoded protein: CASSLGTGPDTQYF.

The chain couples TRBV4-2 to TRBJ2-5; D gene ambiguous. The CDR3 has 16 amino acids. CDR1 and CDR2 (germline): LGHNA, YNFKEQ. The V and J ends lost 2 bases and 4 bases respectively, with 17 bases between them. This CDR3 reads CASSQLAPTNPETQYF. CDR3 DNA sequence: TGTGCCAGCAGCCAATTGGCTCCAACGAACCCAGAGACCCAGTACTTC.